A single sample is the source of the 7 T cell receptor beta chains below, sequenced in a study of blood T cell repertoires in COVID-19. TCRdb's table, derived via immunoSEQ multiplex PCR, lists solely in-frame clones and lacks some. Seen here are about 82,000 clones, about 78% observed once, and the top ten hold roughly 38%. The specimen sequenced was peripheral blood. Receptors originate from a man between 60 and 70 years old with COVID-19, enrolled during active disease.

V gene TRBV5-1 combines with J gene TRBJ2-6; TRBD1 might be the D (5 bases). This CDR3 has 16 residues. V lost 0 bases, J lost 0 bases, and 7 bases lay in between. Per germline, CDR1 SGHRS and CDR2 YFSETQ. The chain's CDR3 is CASSLEQASGANVLTF. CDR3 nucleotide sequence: TGCGCCAGCAGCTTGGAACAGGCCTCTGGGGCCAACGTCCTGACTTTC. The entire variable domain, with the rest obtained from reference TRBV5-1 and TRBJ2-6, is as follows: KAGVTQTPRYLIKTRGQQVTLSCSPISGHRSVSWYQQTPGQGLQFLFEYFSETQRNKGNFPGRFSGRQFSNSRSEMNVSTLELGDSALYLCASSLEQASGANVLTFGAGSRLTVL.

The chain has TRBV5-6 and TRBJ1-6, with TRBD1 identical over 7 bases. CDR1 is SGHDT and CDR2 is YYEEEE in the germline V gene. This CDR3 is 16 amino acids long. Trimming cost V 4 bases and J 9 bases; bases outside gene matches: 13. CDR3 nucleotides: TGTGCCAGCAGCCCGCGAAGACAGGGACTGGGTTCACCCCTCCACTTT. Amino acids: CASSPRRQGLGSPLHF.

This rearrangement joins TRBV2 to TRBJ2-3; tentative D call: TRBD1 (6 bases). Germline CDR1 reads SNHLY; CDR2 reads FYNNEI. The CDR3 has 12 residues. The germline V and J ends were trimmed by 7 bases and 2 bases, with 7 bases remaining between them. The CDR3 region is CASTGDTDTQYF. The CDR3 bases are TGTGCCAGCACAGGGGACACAGATACGCAGTATTTT.

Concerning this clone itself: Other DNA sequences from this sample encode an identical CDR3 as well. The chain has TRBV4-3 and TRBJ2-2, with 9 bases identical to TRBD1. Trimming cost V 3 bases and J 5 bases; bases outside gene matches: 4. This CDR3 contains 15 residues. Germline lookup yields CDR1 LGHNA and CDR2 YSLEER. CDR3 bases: TGCGCCAGCAGCCAGGGGACAGGGAGTACCGGGGAGCTGTTTTTT. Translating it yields CASSQGTGSTGELFF.

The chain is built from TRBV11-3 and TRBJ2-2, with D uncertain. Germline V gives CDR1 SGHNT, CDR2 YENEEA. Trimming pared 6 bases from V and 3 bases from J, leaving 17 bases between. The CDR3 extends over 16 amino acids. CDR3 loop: CASSPLTRSDTGELFF. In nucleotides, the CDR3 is TGTGCCAGCAGTCCGTTAACCAGGTCCGACACCGGGGAGCTGTTTTTT.

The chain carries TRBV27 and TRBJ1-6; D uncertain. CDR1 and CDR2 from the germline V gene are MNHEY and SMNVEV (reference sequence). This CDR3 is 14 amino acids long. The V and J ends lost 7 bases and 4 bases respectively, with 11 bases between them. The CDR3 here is CASTSTVYNSPLHF. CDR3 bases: TGTGCCAGCACCTCTACAGTTTATAATTCACCCCTCCACTTT.

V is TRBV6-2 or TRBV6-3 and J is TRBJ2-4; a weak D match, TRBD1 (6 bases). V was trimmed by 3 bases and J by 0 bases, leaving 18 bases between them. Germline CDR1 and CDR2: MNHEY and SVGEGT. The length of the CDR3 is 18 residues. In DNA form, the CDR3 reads TGTGCCAGCAGTTATCACAGGGAAAGAACCTTAGCCAAAAACATTCAGTACTTC. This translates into CASSYHRERTLAKNIQYF.